The 20 T cell receptor beta chains below all came from one sample that was sequenced in a study of CD8 T cells in Susac syndrome. It was with random hexamers that about 0.45 to 1 ug RNA was reverse transcribed. TCRdb ran MiXCR on the immunoSEQ multiplex PCR reads and lists one entry per CDR3 protein. The table records about 280,000 distinct CDR3 sequences, 70% to 90% of them present only once. The sequencing input was CD8+ T cells from PBMCs. The receptors here all came from a human donor with multiple sclerosis.

The chain has TRBV3-1 and TRBJ2-1, with D possibly being TRBD1 (5 bases). Germline assignment: CDR1 LGHDT and CDR2 YNNKEL (reference sequence). V lost 0 bases, J lost 2 bases, and 11 bases lay in between. The CDR3 loop spans 16 amino acids. The CDR3 reads CASSQDPRVPYNEQFF. CDR3 bases: TGTGCCAGCAGCCAAGATCCCAGGGTGCCCTACAATGAGCAGTTCTTC.

V is TRBV5-1 and J is TRBJ2-1, with D uncertain. This CDR3 comprises 11 residues. Per germline, CDR1 SGHRS and CDR2 YFSETQ. Trimming left V 6 bases short and J 2 bases short, with 3 bases between. The CDR3 nucleotides are TGCGCCAGCACTCCCTACAATGAGCAGTTCTTC. It encodes CASTPYNEQFF.

V gene TRBV9 combines with J gene TRBJ2-6; the D gene could be TRBD1 or TRBD2 (5 bases each). V was cut by 4 bases and J by 0 bases, with 17 bases left in between. Germline loops: CDR1 SGDLS, CDR2 YYNGEE. The CDR3 is 18 residues long. CDR3 sequence reads: CASSTGPEASSGANVLTF. CDR3 nucleotide sequence: TGTGCCAGCAGCACGGGACCAGAAGCAAGCTCTGGGGCCAACGTCCTGACTTTC. The full variable domain, its missing parts supplied by reference TRBV9 and TRBJ2-6, is DSGVTQTPKHLITATGQRVTLRCSPRSGDLSVYWYQQSLDQGLQFLIQYYNGEERAKGNILERFSAQQFPDLHSELNLSSLELGDSALYFCASSTGPEASSGANVLTFGAGSRLTVL.

J is TRBJ2-5 and V is TRBV7-9; D possibly uses TRBD1 or TRBD2 (6 bases each). V gave up 5 bases and J gave up 6 bases, with 13 bases separating them. CDR1 SEHNR and CDR2 FQNEAQ come from the germline V gene (reference sequence). The CDR3 loop spans 13 amino acids. In nucleotides, the CDR3 is TGTGCCAGCAGCACGACAGGACTAAAGACCCAGTACTTC. This encodes CASSTTGLKTQYF. The whole variable domain, filled in from reference TRBV7-9 and TRBJ2-5, reads DTGVSQNPRHKITKRGQNVTFRCDPISEHNRLYWYRQTLGQGPEFLTYFQNEAQLEKSRLLSDRFSAERPKGSFSTLEIQRTEQGDSAMYLCASSTTGLKTQYFGPGTRLLVL.

The CDR3 spells CASSSLPGQGSYTF. The CDR3 nucleotides read TGTGCCAGCAGTTCCCTCCCTGGACAGGGTAGCTACACCTTC. This sequence joins TRBV27 and TRBJ1-2; 8 positions match TRBD1. The CDR3 spans 14 residues. Germline CDR1 MNHEY, CDR2 SMNVEV (reference sequence). V shed 4 bases, J shed 9 bases, and the junction held 10 bases outside the gene matches.

The J gene is TRBJ2-7, the V gene TRBV2, with D unclear. The CDR3 runs to 13 residues. V lost 7 bases and J lost 1, with 11 bases in between. CDR1 SNHLY and CDR2 FYNNEI come from the germline V gene. The CDR3 here is CASTGTQSYEQYF. CDR3 in DNA: TGTGCCAGCACGGGCACGCAGTCCTACGAGCAGTACTTC.

Only one count was recorded for this clonotype. This rearrangement joins TRBV7-2 to TRBJ1-2, with D possibly TRBD1 on 5 matching bases. V lost 5 bases and J lost 4, with 20 bases in between. CDR3 length: 16 amino acids. The germline V gene has CDR1 SGHTA and CDR2 FQGNSA. The CDR3 DNA sequence: TGTGCCAGCAGCCCGCGGGACGGAATGACGATCTATGGCTACACCTTC. Its translation is CASSPRDGMTIYGYTF.

This clonotype appeared once. The J gene is TRBJ1-1, the V gene TRBV30; no clear D gene. This CDR3 spans 13 amino acids. Deletions cut 0 bases from V and 5 bases from J, with 10 bases between. Germline CDR1 GTSNPN, CDR2 SVGIG (reference sequence). The CDR3 DNA is TGTGCCTGGAGTGTAGATGGGTATACTGAAGCTTTCTTT. Its translation: CAWSVDGYTEAFF.

The chain combines TRBV5-1 with TRBJ1-1; D gene ambiguous. Trimming removed 1 base from V and 0 bases from J, with 10 bases in between. The CDR3 is 15 amino acids. Germline CDR1 reads SGHRS; CDR2 reads YFSETQ. This CDR3 reads CASSLSRTVNTEAFF. The DNA of the CDR3 is TGCGCCAGCAGCTTGAGTCGGACGGTGAACACTGAAGCTTTCTTT.

The CDR3 bases are TGTGCCAGCAGTGAACCTCGGCAGGGAGGTGAGACCCAGTACTTC. Translated, it gives CASSEPRQGGETQYF. The chain uses TRBV25-1 and TRBJ2-5, with a weak D call TRBD2 (6 bases). The CDR3 is 15 amino acids. Looked up from germline, CDR1 is MGHDK and CDR2 is SYGVNS. Trimming shortened V by 2 bases and J by 5 bases, and 15 bases separated the two germline ends.

The chain joins TRBV20-1 to TRBJ2-7; D gene uncertain. The CDR3 length is 13 residues. V was pared by 0 bases and J by 1 base, with 7 bases between. Germline lookup yields CDR1 DFQATT and CDR2 SNEGSKA (reference sequence). CDR3 region: CSARDLTSYEQYF. CDR3 DNA: TGCAGTGCTAGAGATTTGACTTCCTACGAGCAGTACTTC.

The chain couples TRBV13 to TRBJ1-6; 7 bases are shared with TRBD1. The CDR3 runs 15 residues. Trimming cost V 3 bases and J 3 bases; bases outside gene matches: 2. Germline-derived CDR1 and CDR2 are PRHDT and FYEKMQ (reference sequence). The CDR3 DNA reads TGTGCCAGCAGCTTCGGGACAGTCTATAATTCACCCCTCCACTTT. Translated: CASSFGTVYNSPLHF.

The count of this clonotype is one. The chain employs TRBV6-8 and TRBJ2-1; 10 bases fit TRBD1. CDR3 length: 16 amino acids. J gave up 6 bases and V 7 bases, and 12 bases lay outside the gene matches. The germline V gene encodes CDR1 MNHGY and CDR2 SAAAGT. The CDR3 region has the DNA TGTGCCAGCACTATCGACCGGGACAGGGGTATCAATGAGCAGTTCTTC. Protein product: CASTIDRDRGINEQFF.

This clonotype was detected only a few times. The chain uses TRBV6-1 and TRBJ2-7; no clear D gene. The CDR3 sequence is 11 residues long. Germline V lookup: CDR1 MNHNS, CDR2 SASEGT. Trimming pared 8 bases from V and 5 bases from J, leaving 10 bases between. The CDR3 loop reads CASGLRDEQYF. DNA for the CDR3: TGTGCCAGCGGGCTCCGGGACGAGCAGTACTTC.

V and J are TRBV7-9 and TRBJ1-1; 7 bases map to TRBD1. Unmatched junction bases numbered 13, after V lost 5 bases and J lost 7 bases. This CDR3 comprises 15 residues. CDR1 SEHNR and CDR2 FQNEAQ come from the germline V gene (reference sequence). This chain's CDR3 is CASSPLPQGENEAFF. Written as DNA, the CDR3 is TGTGCCAGCAGCCCCCTGCCCCAGGGGGAGAATGAAGCTTTCTTT. Variable domain in full (rest from reference TRBV7-9 and TRBJ1-1): DTGVSQNPRHKITKRGQNVTFRCDPISEHNRLYWYRQTLGQGPEFLTYFQNEAQLEKSRLLSDRFSAERPKGSFSTLEIQRTEQGDSAMYLCASSPLPQGENEAFFGQGTRLTVV.

This clonotype appeared once. This chain links TRBV9 with TRBJ2-3, with 11 bases aligning to TRBD2. Germline values: CDR1 SGDLS, CDR2 YYNGEE. This CDR3 is built from 16 residues. J lost 8 bases, V lost 2 bases, and 10 bases had no gene match. The CDR3 sequence is CASSVEGLAGGVTQYF. CDR3 in DNA: TGTGCCAGCAGCGTGGAGGGGCTAGCGGGAGGCGTTACGCAGTATTTT. The full variable domain, its missing parts supplied by reference TRBV9 and TRBJ2-3, is DSGVTQTPKHLITATGQRVTLRCSPRSGDLSVYWYQQSLDQGLQFLIQYYNGEERAKGNILERFSAQQFPDLHSELNLSSLELGDSALYFCASSVEGLAGGVTQYFGPGTRLTVL.

This rearrangement joins TRBV5-4 to TRBJ2-5; D is unresolved. The CDR3 contains 13 residues. Between the trimmed V and J ends, which lost 1 base and 0 bases, there was a span of 4 bases. The germline CDR1 and CDR2 sequences are SGHNT and YYREEE (reference sequence). The CDR3 sequence is CASSLLNQETQYF. The CDR3 DNA is TGTGCCAGCAGCTTGTTAAACCAAGAGACCCAGTACTTC.

V and J are TRBV9 and TRBJ2-1; the match to TRBD1 covers 7 bases. There are 15 residues in the CDR3. After removal of 4 bases from V and 7 bases from J, the junction contained 11 bases not matched to a gene. Germline V CDR1 and CDR2: SGDLS, YYNGEE. The chain's CDR3 is CASSPGPGQRNEQFF. The CDR3 region has the DNA TGTGCCAGCAGCCCAGGGCCGGGACAGCGGAATGAGCAGTTCTTC.

The chain is built from TRBV28 and TRBJ1-2; TRBD1 might be the D (6 bases). Looked up from germline, CDR1 is MDHEN and CDR2 is SYDVKM. Trimming pared 5 bases from V and 3 bases from J, leaving 10 bases between. CDR3 length: 13 residues. In DNA, the CDR3 is TGTGCCAGCAGTGGTAACAGGGACTATGGCTACACCTTC. This gives the protein CASSGNRDYGYTF.

The chain has TRBV2 and TRBJ2-5, with D perhaps TRBD1 or TRBD2 (5 bases each). V was cut by 7 bases and J by 1 base, with 7 bases left in between. The CDR3 is 12 residues long. CDR1 and CDR2 (germline): SNHLY, FYNNEI. The CDR3 coding sequence is TGTGCCAGCAAGGGGACCCAAGAGACCCAGTACTTC. As protein: CASKGTQETQYF.